This is a list of T cell receptor beta chains from one sample in a study of cytomegalovirus exposure and HLA in healthy donors. Method: immunoSEQ multiplex PCR; TCRdb's copy keeps in-frame clones and lacks some. The table lists 75,000 to 100,000 clones, approximately 79% of them singletons. The specimen sequenced was PBMCs. Receptors originate from a male donor in good health and CMV-seronegative. CDR3s include the opening cysteine and the closing phenylalanine or tryptophan. A D gene is named only where the DNA matches it firmly. The size entry is marked missing in some rows and otherwise reads once, few, many or a size class.

abundance,j_gene,v_gene,d_gene,CDR3nt,CDR3aa
once,TRBJ2-2,TRBV7-3,TRBD2,TGTGCCAGCAGCTTAATCCCAGGGAGGGCCGGGGAGCTGTTTTTT,CASSLIPGRAGELFF
NA,TRBJ1-1,TRBV7-9,NA,TGTGCCAGCAGCTTAGCGTACATGAACACTGAAGCTTTCTTT,CASSLAYMNTEAFF
NA,TRBJ2-7,TRBV2,NA,TGTGCCAGCAGTGAACAGGTCACGAGCTCCTACGAGCAGTACTTC,CASSEQVTSSYEQYF
NA,TRBJ2-7,TRBV27,NA,TGTGCCAGCAGTTTCGGGAGTGGGTACGAGCAGTACTTC,CASSFGSGYEQYF
NA,TRBJ2-2,TRBV27,TRBD1,TGTGCCAGCAGTCCCGGGACAGGGGTTTCAGGGGAGCTGTTTTTT,CASSPGTGVSGELFF
NA,TRBJ2-7,TRBV7-9,NA,TGTGCCAGCAGCTTTTCAGGGACCTACGAGCAGTACTTC,CASSFSGTYEQYF
NA,TRBJ1-5,TRBV27,NA,TGTGCCAGCAGTATCAGGGTTGATAGCAATCAGCCCCAGCATTTT,CASSIRVDSNQPQHF
NA,TRBJ2-7,TRBV28,TRBD1,TGTGCCAGCCTCCGGACAGGGGAAAATATCTACGAGCAGTACTTC,CASLRTGENIYEQYF
NA,TRBJ1-4,TRBV19,NA,TGTGCCAGTAGTTTCCCCTACGGTAATGAAAAACTGTTTTTT,CASSFPYGNEKLFF
NA,TRBJ2-5,TRBV6-5,TRBD1,TGTGCCAGCAGTTCCCGGGACAGGGCGGGGGAGACCCAGTACTTC,CASSSRDRAGETQYF
NA,TRBJ2-1,TRBV2,NA,TGTGCCAGCAGTGGCGGGCCGAGCTCCTACAATGAGCAGTTCTTC,CASSGGPSSYNEQFF
NA,TRBJ2-1,TRBV27,NA,TGTGCCAGCAGTGCTGGACAGCTGGGTGGGTCAAATGAGCAGTTCTTC,CASSAGQLGGSNEQFF
NA,TRBJ2-7,TRBV6-4,NA,TGTGCCAGCAGTCTAGAGGTCGACCGCGAGCAGTACTTC,CASSLEVDREQYF
NA,TRBJ2-7,TRBV6-5,NA,TGTGCCAGCAGGACGGACAGAACCTACGAGCAGTACTTC,CASRTDRTYEQYF
NA,TRBJ2-7,TRBV30,NA,TGTGCCTGGGCCGCTGGAATGGAGGGCGAGCAGTACTTC,CAWAAGMEGEQYF
once,TRBJ1-1,TRBV11-2,TRBD1,TGTGCCAGCAGCTTTCAGGGACAGGGGGGGACTGAAGCTTTCTTT,CASSFQGQGGTEAFF
NA,TRBJ2-7,TRBV11-2,TRBD1,TGTGCCAGCAGCTTAGATCCATTGAACAGGGGGTTTTTCTACGAGCAGTACTTC,CASSLDPLNRGFFYEQYF
NA,TRBJ1-1,TRBV5-6,TRBD1,TGTGCCAGCAGCTTAGGGACAGGGGCGAACACTGAAGCTTTCTTT,CASSLGTGANTEAFF
NA,TRBJ2-5,TRBV4-2,TRBD2,TGTGCCAGCAGAGGACTAGCGGAGGGGGAGACCCAGTACTTC,CASRGLAEGETQYF
NA,TRBJ1-1,TRBV28,NA,TGTGCCAGCAGGCACGGGGGAAACACTGAAGCTTTCTTT,CASRHGGNTEAFF
NA,TRBJ1-3,TRBV11-2,NA,TGTGCCAGCAGCTTAGATCTCTTCCAGGCCCCTGGAAACACCATATATTTT,CASSLDLFQAPGNTIYF
NA,TRBJ1-5,TRBV4-2,NA,TGTGCCAGCAGCCAAGATCAGTCCGGAGACCAGCCCCAGCATTTT,CASSQDQSGDQPQHF
NA,TRBJ2-1,TRBV28,NA,TGTGCCAGCAGTTTCCTACCCGCGGGTAACAATGAGCAGTTCTTC,CASSFLPAGNNEQFF
few,TRBJ1-4,TRBV5-8,NA,TGTGCCAGCAGCACCTCACGGGAGGAAAAACTGTTTTTT,CASSTSREEKLFF
NA,TRBJ2-1,TRBV29-1,NA,TGCAGCGGGTCTCAGGGTCTCCTCCTCCGGGATGAGCAGTTCTTC,CSGSQGLLLRDEQFF
NA,TRBJ2-1,TRBV7-6,TRBD1,TGTGCCAGCAGCTTAGCGACAGGGGGTGGAATTACAATGGATGAGCAGTTCTTC,CASSLATGGGITMDEQFF
NA,TRBJ2-2,TRBV11-3,NA,TGTGCCAGCAGCTCAGTCTCAGGGAACACCGGGGAGCTGTTTTTT,CASSSVSGNTGELFF
NA,TRBJ1-1,TRBV7-9,NA,TGTGCCAGCAGCCCCTTTCGCGGGGCCCTCAACACTGAAGCTTTCTTT,CASSPFRGALNTEAFF
NA,TRBJ2-1,TRBV2,NA,TGTGCCAGCAGTCCAATATTAGGGAGCTCCTACAATGAGCAGTTCTTC,CASSPILGSSYNEQFF
once,TRBJ1-3,TRBV30,NA,TGTGCCTGGAAAGGGCAGGGTGGAAACACCATATATTTT,CAWKGQGGNTIYF